The rows below give T cell receptor beta chains drawn from one sample of a study of OX40 agonist ivuxolimab in advanced cancers. TCRdb keeps only in-frame clones here, not all; method: immunoSEQ multiplex PCR. The table lists 75,000 to 100,000 clones, approximately 92% of them singletons. This sample comprised CD4+ or CD8+ T cells sorted from blood, obtained in a trial of the OX40 agonist ivuxolimab. These receptors all stem from an adult with an advanced solid tumor such as melanoma, head and neck, liver or kidney cancer. Each CDR3 is given with its conserved first and last residue. Fields, in order: J gene, clone size, CDR3 length, V gene, D gene, CDR3 DNA, CDR3 protein. The D gene is left open where the match is weak. Clone size is not always given. Where it is, it says once, few, many or a class for expanded clones.

J: TRBJ2-7; size: NA; length: 15; V: TRBV2; D: TRBD1; DNA: TGTGCCAGCAGTGAACTCGGGACAGGCTCCTACGAGCAGTACTTC; CDR3: CASSELGTGSYEQYF
J: TRBJ1-1; size: NA; length: 14; V: TRBV19; D: TRBD1; DNA: TGTGCCAGTAGCATACAGGGGGCCTACACTGAAGCTTTCTTT; CDR3: CASSIQGAYTEAFF
J: TRBJ2-1; size: NA; length: 14; V: TRBV7-9; D: TRBD1; DNA: TGTGCCAGCAGCCCCGGGACAGGGGTGGTTGAGCAGTTCTTC; CDR3: CASSPGTGVVEQFF
J: TRBJ2-7; size: NA; length: 16; V: TRBV27; D: TRBD1; DNA: TGTGCCAGCAGTTCGCTAATGGGACAGGGAACCTACGAGCAGTACTTC; CDR3: CASSSLMGQGTYEQYF
J: TRBJ1-5; size: NA; length: 13; V: TRBV6-6; D: NA; DNA: TGTGCCAGCTGTACAGGGAGTGGGCAGCCCCAGCATTTT; CDR3: CASCTGSGQPQHF
J: TRBJ1-6; size: NA; length: 15; V: TRBV4-3; D: NA; DNA: TGCGCCAGCAGCCAAGATCGGGAAGGGGTTTCACCCCTCCACTTT; CDR3: CASSQDREGVSPLHF
J: TRBJ1-2; size: NA; length: 15; V: TRBV27; D: NA; DNA: TGTGCCAGCAGTTTATCTCTCCAGGGACGGTATGGCTACACCTTC; CDR3: CASSLSLQGRYGYTF
J: TRBJ1-2; size: NA; length: 15; V: TRBV5-6; D: NA; DNA: TGTGCCAGCAGGACGGACGGCCCTTTAAACTATGGCTACACCTTC; CDR3: CASRTDGPLNYGYTF
J: TRBJ2-1; size: NA; length: 14; V: TRBV29-1; D: NA; DNA: TGCAGCGGTGCTGGACAGAGATCCTACAATGAGCAGTTCTTC; CDR3: CSGAGQRSYNEQFF
J: TRBJ2-7; size: NA; length: 17; V: TRBV5-1; D: NA; DNA: TGCGCCAGCAGCTTGCGGGGGGCACAGGGAATCCCCTACGAGCAGTACTTC; CDR3: CASSLRGAQGIPYEQYF
J: TRBJ2-7; size: once; length: 15; V: TRBV6-1; D: TRBD1; DNA: TGTGCCAGCAGTGAACTGAGGGGGCTTCTTTACGAGCAGTACTTC; CDR3: CASSELRGLLYEQYF
J: TRBJ1-5; size: NA; length: 16; V: TRBV19; D: NA; DNA: TGTGCCAGTAGTATAGATAAATGGGGAAGCAATCAGCCCCAGCATTTT; CDR3: CASSIDKWGSNQPQHF
J: TRBJ1-2; size: NA; length: 15; V: TRBV28; D: TRBD1; DNA: TGTGCCACCATGTTTCCTACCGGGACAGGGTGGGGCTACACCTTC; CDR3: CATMFPTGTGWGYTF
J: TRBJ1-6; size: NA; length: 15; V: TRBV19; D: NA; DNA: TGTGCCAGTGCCATTGGGGTTGGGTCATTCTCACCCCTCCACTTT; CDR3: CASAIGVGSFSPLHF
J: TRBJ1-2; size: NA; length: 14; V: TRBV2; D: TRBD1; DNA: TGTGCCAGCACCCCGGGACAGGGGGGATATGGCTACACCTTC; CDR3: CASTPGQGGYGYTF
J: TRBJ2-7; size: NA; length: 14; V: TRBV9; D: NA; DNA: TGTGCCAGCAGCGTAGGCGGTAGCTCCTACGAGCAGTACTTC; CDR3: CASSVGGSSYEQYF